The rows below give T cell receptor beta chains drawn from one sample of a study of shared clonotypes between healthy human individuals. The data were produced by immunoSEQ multiplex PCR, yet TCRdb's version contains in-frame clones alone and is incomplete. The table lists some 2.1 million clones, 95% of them singletons. Material for sequencing was naive CD4+ T cells sorted from blood. The receptors were sampled from a man aged 18 to 29 in good health. CDR3s include the opening cysteine and the closing phenylalanine or tryptophan. Each record gives: D gene, V gene, J gene, clone size, CDR3 protein, CDR3 DNA. A D gene is named only where the DNA matches it firmly. Rows may omit the clone size; those that give it use once, few, many or a size class.

NA,TRBV7-8,TRBJ2-7,NA,CASSFSSVYEQYF,TGTGCCAGCAGCTTTAGTTCGGTCTACGAGCAGTACTTC
TRBD1,TRBV30,TRBJ2-2,NA,CAWSRGGSNTGELFF,TGTGCCTGGAGCCGAGGGGGCTCGAACACCGGGGAGCTGTTTTTT
NA,TRBV6-5,TRBJ1-3,NA,CASSPRGAGNTIYF,TGTGCCAGCAGCCCACGGGGTGCGGGAAACACCATATATTTT
TRBD1,TRBV28,TRBJ2-2,NA,CASTRDRVTGELFF,TGTGCCAGCACCCGGGACAGGGTGACCGGGGAGCTGTTTTTT
NA,TRBV7-2,TRBJ2-2,NA,CASSLVSGVGTGELFF,TGTGCCAGCAGCTTAGTGTCGGGAGTCGGCACCGGGGAGCTGTTTTTT
NA,TRBV30,TRBJ2-2,NA,CAWSPSLGRNTGELFF,TGTGCCTGGAGTCCTAGTCTGGGGCGGAACACCGGGGAGCTGTTTTTT
NA,TRBV7-9,TRBJ1-5,NA,CASSLGLGDSNQPQHF,TGTGCCAGCAGCTTAGGGTTGGGGGATAGCAATCAGCCCCAGCATTTT
NA,TRBV5-1,TRBJ2-1,NA,CASSRDAHSYNEQFF,TGCGCCAGCAGCAGGGATGCGCACTCCTACAATGAGCAGTTCTTC
TRBD2,TRBV5-4,TRBJ2-7,few,CASSLEGLAGVTSEQYF,TGTGCCAGCAGCTTGGAGGGACTAGCGGGAGTGACATCCGAGCAGTACTTC
NA,TRBV5-1,TRBJ1-1,NA,CASSLDGGRTEAFF,TGCGCCAGCAGCCTGGATGGGGGACGAACTGAAGCTTTCTTT
NA,TRBV2,TRBJ1-5,NA,CASSDRVKQPQHF,TGTGCCAGCAGTGACAGGGTCAAACAGCCCCAGCATTTT
TRBD2,TRBV2,TRBJ2-3,NA,CASKTGTSGGFGTDTQYF,TGTGCCAGTAAAACCGGGACTAGCGGGGGTTTCGGCACAGATACGCAGTATTTT
NA,TRBV4-1,TRBJ1-2,NA,CASSQDQGGQYYGYTF,TGCGCCAGCAGCCAAGATCAGGGCGGACAGTACTATGGCTACACCTTC
NA,TRBV7-2,TRBJ1-1,few,CASSFRGNTEAFF,TGTGCCAGCAGCTTCAGGGGGAACACTGAAGCTTTCTTT
NA,TRBV5-1,TRBJ1-1,NA,CASSLEPGTGMAEAFF,TGCGCCAGCAGCTTGGAGCCGGGAACAGGGATGGCTGAAGCTTTCTTT
TRBD2,TRBV10-2,TRBJ2-5,NA,CASSGSGGPQETQYF,TGCGCCAGCAGTGGGAGCGGGGGACCCCAAGAGACCCAGTACTTC